The 28 T cell receptor beta chains below come from one sample, sequenced in a study of cytomegalovirus exposure and HLA in healthy donors. The PCR contained 60 Vbeta and 13 Jbeta primers. Some clones are missing from TCRdb's copy, which holds only in-frame ones; the method was immunoSEQ multiplex PCR. The sample is made up of about 49,000 clones, and the top ten hold approximately 13% of it. Input material: PBMCs. Receptors originate from a man younger than 35 in good health and CMV-seropositive.

V gene TRBV5-1 combines with J gene TRBJ2-7, with D perhaps matching TRBD1 (5 bases). This CDR3 comprises 14 residues. Between the trimmed V and J ends, which lost 2 bases and 3 bases, there was a span of 12 bases. Per the germline V gene, CDR1 is SGHRS and CDR2 is YFSETQ. The DNA for the CDR3 is TGCGCCAGCAGCTTTACGCCAGGGCACTACGAGCAGTACTTC. The encoded protein is CASSFTPGHYEQYF.

The chain joins TRBV19 to TRBJ1-1; 9 bases align to TRBD1. The V gene end was trimmed by 5 bases and the J gene end by 2 bases; junction bases not matched to a gene: 3. The germline V gene has CDR1 LNHDA and CDR2 SQIVND (reference sequence). The CDR3 runs 14 residues. In nucleotides, the CDR3 is TGTGCCAGTAGTGAACAGGGGGCAAACACTGAAGCTTTCTTT. Translation gives CASSEQGANTEAFF.

V is TRBV9 and J is TRBJ1-1, with TRBD1 identical over 9 bases. Germline CDR1 and CDR2: SGDLS and YYNGEE. The junction had 7 bases not matched to a gene; V was cut back by 3 bases and J by 10 bases. The CDR3 length is 13 residues. CDR3 in amino acids: CASSDGGDRVAFF. The CDR3 bases are TGTGCCAGCAGCGACGGGGGGGACAGGGTAGCTTTCTTT.

This chain uses TRBV27 with TRBJ2-2, with 9 positions matching TRBD1. With 3 bases clipped from V and 1 base from J, the junction kept 3 bases outside the gene matches. This CDR3 comprises 16 residues. Per germline, CDR1 MNHEY and CDR2 SMNVEV (reference sequence). In DNA, the CDR3 is TGTGCCAGCAGTTTGTCGGGACAGGGGAACACCGGGGAGCTGTTTTTT. The encoded protein is CASSLSGQGNTGELFF.

The rearrangement uses TRBV19 and TRBJ1-1; 7 bases match TRBD1. Trimming at V came to 6 bases and at J to 1 base, leaving 11 bases not matched to a gene. Germline loops: CDR1 LNHDA, CDR2 SQIVND (reference sequence). This CDR3 contains 16 residues. The CDR3 nucleotides read TGTGCCAGTAGCCATAGTATGTCAGGGGGGAACACTGAAGCTTTCTTT. Its translation: CASSHSMSGGNTEAFF.

V is TRBV9 and J is TRBJ1-1, with D perhaps matching TRBD1 (5 bases). The CDR3 runs 15 residues. In germline, CDR1 is SGDLS, CDR2 YYNGEE. Trimming shortened V by 4 bases and J by 2 bases, and 15 bases separated the two germline ends. DNA of the CDR3: TGTGCCAGCAGCACCCGGGGGGACCTAAACACTGAAGCTTTCTTT. It is translated as CASSTRGDLNTEAFF.

The chain combines TRBV6-5 with TRBJ1-2; tentatively, D is TRBD1 (5 bases). The CDR3 has 14 residues. In germline, CDR1 is MNHEY, CDR2 SVGAGI. V gave up 4 bases and J gave up 6 bases, with 15 bases separating them. The CDR3, as DNA: TGTGCCAGCAGTTCCCCACAACAGGTCCATGGCTACACCTTC. Translated: CASSSPQQVHGYTF.

Points on this clone: Distinct nucleotide sequences in the sample also encode this CDR3. The chain carries TRBV30 and TRBJ1-5; D gene ambiguous. Trimming pared 0 bases from V and 2 bases from J, leaving 5 bases between. The CDR3 loop spans 13 amino acids. Germline CDR1 GTSNPN, CDR2 SVGIG (reference sequence). The CDR3 coding sequence is TGTGCCTGGAGTGTACGCGGCAATCAGCCCCAGCATTTT. Protein: CAWSVRGNQPQHF.

The chain uses TRBV5-4 and TRBJ1-5; no firm D call. Germline CDR1 SGHNT, CDR2 YYREEE (reference sequence). The ends were cut back, 0 bases at V and 3 bases at J, with 7 bases in the middle. The CDR3 sequence is 14 residues long. The CDR3 here is CASSLARPNQPQHF. The CDR3 DNA reads TGTGCCAGCAGCTTGGCTCGTCCCAATCAGCCCCAGCATTTT.

The chain combines TRBV5-4 with TRBJ1-1; D is possibly TRBD1 (6 bases). Germline V gives CDR1 SGHNT, CDR2 YYREEE (reference sequence). Between the trimmed V and J ends, which lost 0 bases and 1 base, there was a span of 10 bases. The CDR3 is made up of 15 amino acids. The CDR3 region has the DNA TGTGCCAGCAGCTTGGGCCCAGGGGCGAACACTGAAGCTTTCTTT. It is translated as CASSLGPGANTEAFF.

The CDR3 region is CASSLVTSLDTQYF. As DNA, the CDR3 is TGCGCCAGCAGCTTGGTGACTAGCTTGGATACGCAGTATTTT. This sequence joins TRBV5-1 and TRBJ2-3, with 7 bases aligning to TRBD2. The germline gives CDR1 SGHRS, CDR2 YFSETQ. The CDR3 spans 14 residues. V shed 0 bases, J shed 6 bases, and the junction held 4 bases outside the gene matches.

The chain combines TRBV28 with TRBJ2-7; 7 bases match TRBD2. Losses at the gene ends were 5 bases for V and 3 bases for J; bases not matched to a gene: 10. The CDR3 is 15 residues long. CDR1 and CDR2 (germline): MDHEN, SYDVKM. The DNA of the CDR3 is TGTGCCAGCAGTGGACCGGGGGACTATAGCTACGAGCAGTACTTC. Residues: CASSGPGDYSYEQYF.

CDR3 loop: CASRVAGGQGDQPQHF. DNA for the CDR3: TGTGCCAGTAGGGTCGCCGGAGGACAGGGGGATCAGCCCCAGCATTTT. The rearrangement links TRBV19 to TRBJ1-5; 10 bases match TRBD1. The ends lost 6 bases at V and 5 bases at J; junction bases unmatched: 10. Germline loops: CDR1 LNHDA, CDR2 SQIVND (reference sequence). The CDR3 spans 16 residues. Variable domain in full (rest from reference TRBV19 and TRBJ1-5): DGGITQSPKYLFRKEGQNVTLSCEQNLNHDAMYWYRQDPGQGLRLIYYSQIVNDFQKGDIAEGYSVSREKKESFPLTVTSAQKNPTAFYLCASRVAGGQGDQPQHFGDGTRLSIL.

The V gene is TRBV11-2, the J gene TRBJ1-1, with 9 bases aligning to TRBD1. Germline V gene lookup returns CDR1 SGHAT and CDR2 FQNNGV. The CDR3 runs to 16 residues. J gave up 0 bases and V 5 bases, and 7 bases lay outside the gene matches. Here the CDR3 DNA reads TGTGCCAGCAGCCCATGGACAGGGGCGATGAACACTGAAGCTTTCTTT. Protein product: CASSPWTGAMNTEAFF. Filled out from reference TRBV11-2 and TRBJ1-1, the complete variable domain reads EAGVAQSPRYKIIEKRQSVAFWCNPISGHATLYWYQQILGQGPKLLIQFQNNGVVDDSQLPKDRFSAERLKGVDSTLKIQPAKLEDSAVYLCASSPWTGAMNTEAFFGQGTRLTVV.

CDR3 sequence: CATAPPGSSYEQYF. CDR3 DNA: TGTGCCACAGCCCCCCCGGGGAGCTCCTACGAGCAGTACTTC. The genes are TRBV7-9 and TRBJ2-7, with D possibly TRBD2 on 5 matching bases. CDR3 length: 14 residues. From germline, CDR1 is SEHNR and CDR2 FQNEAQ (reference sequence). Trimming removed 10 bases from V and 0 bases from J, with 16 bases in between.

V and J are TRBV5-1 and TRBJ2-3, with 10 bases lining up with TRBD2. Trimming removed 3 bases from V and 6 bases from J; junction bases left unmatched: 16. The CDR3 has 18 amino acids. CDR1 is SGHRS, CDR2 YFSETQ, per germline. The CDR3: CASSSPAGLAALEDTQYF. CDR3 in DNA: TGCGCCAGCAGCTCGCCCGCCGGACTAGCGGCGCTTGAGGATACGCAGTATTTT.

The chain employs TRBV25-1 and TRBJ2-5; possibly TRBD1 for D (6 bases). The CDR3 spans 15 residues. Deletions cut 2 bases from V and 1 base from J, with 11 bases between. CDR1 MGHDK and CDR2 SYGVNS come from the germline V gene. DNA of the CDR3: TGTGCCAGCAGTGAAAGTGCCAGGGGCCAAGAGACCCAGTACTTC. Translation: CASSESARGQETQYF. Complete variable domain (other parts from reference TRBV25-1 and TRBJ2-5): EADIYQTPRYLVIGTGKKITLECSQTMGHDKMYWYQQDPGMELHLIHYSYGVNSTEKGDLSSESTVSRIRTEHFPLTLESARPSHTSQYLCASSESARGQETQYFGPGTRLLVL.

This chain connects TRBV15 to TRBJ2-5; 10 bases are shared with TRBD1. The end of the DNA is better explained by TRBJ2-7, so the J call may be wrong. Germline CDR1 is LNHNV and CDR2 is YYDKDF (reference sequence). The CDR3 sequence is 14 residues long. In DNA form, the CDR3 reads TGTGCCACCAGCAGAGATCGGGACAGGGGCGAGCAGTACTTC. Encoded protein: CATSRDRDRGEQYF.

The J gene is TRBJ2-2, the V gene TRBV7-9; the D is unclear. Germline V lookup: CDR1 SEHNR, CDR2 FQNEAQ (reference sequence). V lost 7 bases and J 0 bases, leaving 12 bases between the germline ends. The CDR3 spans 15 residues. The CDR3 protein is CASTLTRSNTGELFF. The CDR3, as DNA: TGTGCCAGCACCCTAACGAGATCGAACACCGGGGAGCTGTTTTTT.

The chain couples TRBV27 to TRBJ2-1; TRBD1 is a possible D gene (6 bases). This CDR3 region has 13 residues. The V and J ends lost 8 bases and 3 bases respectively, with 11 bases between them. Germline V gene data show CDR1 as MNHEY and CDR2 as SMNVEV (reference sequence). For the CDR3, the DNA is TGTGCCAGCGGGGGACAAGTCTACAATGAGCAGTTCTTC. Protein sequence: CASGGQVYNEQFF.

The chain couples TRBV15 to TRBJ2-1; maybe TRBD2 (6 bases). The CDR3 has 15 residues. Per the germline V gene, CDR1 is LNHNV and CDR2 is YYDKDF (reference sequence). V shed 1 base and J shed 8 bases, with 15 bases lying between them. In nucleotides, the CDR3 is TGTGCCACCAGCAGAGCTATGGGTAGCGGCTATGAGCAGTTCTTC. Translated: CATSRAMGSGYEQFF.

The chain carries TRBV6-1 and TRBJ1-5, with 7 bases fitting TRBD1. This CDR3 is built from 15 residues. V was pared by 5 bases and J by 6 bases, with 10 bases of the junction left unmatched. Germline lookup yields CDR1 MNHNS and CDR2 SASEGT. CDR3 loop: CASSRSEGAGQPQHF. CDR3 in DNA: TGTGCCAGCAGTCGGAGTGAGGGGGCGGGTCAGCCCCAGCATTTT.

The chain carries TRBV4-1 and TRBJ2-3, with D hard to call. From germline, CDR1 is MGHRA and CDR2 YSYEKL. V was pared by 1 base and J by 4 bases, with 6 bases between. This CDR3 is 13 amino acids long. In DNA, the CDR3 is TGCGCCAGCAGCCAAGTAGATTCAGATACGCAGTATTTT. This sequence encodes CASSQVDSDTQYF.

The CDR3 nucleotides read TGTGCCAGCAGTTATAGCGGGAGATCAGATACGCAGTATTTT. It yields the protein CASSYSGRSDTQYF. V gene TRBV27 combines with J gene TRBJ2-3; 9 bases are shared with TRBD2. J was trimmed by 4 bases and V by 4 bases; bases with no gene match: 3. The CDR3 has 14 residues. The germline V gene has CDR1 MNHEY and CDR2 SMNVEV (reference sequence).

The chain employs TRBV6-1 and TRBJ1-5; 7 bases are a match to TRBD1. Germline CDR1 MNHNS, CDR2 SASEGT. The length of the CDR3 is 14 residues. Germline trimming cut 6 bases from V and 3 bases from J; bases unmatched to any gene: 5. The CDR3 nucleotides are TGTGCCAGCAGCCCCGGGACAGCCAATCAGCCCCAGCATTTT. Encoded protein: CASSPGTANQPQHF.

This chain links TRBV11-2 with TRBJ1-1; TRBD1 is a possible D gene (6 bases). The V end lost 5 bases, the J end lost 3 bases, and 10 bases lay between the germline ends. The CDR3 runs to 13 residues. Germline V gene data show CDR1 as SGHAT and CDR2 as FQNNGV. The CDR3: CASSANRDTEAFF. The CDR3, as DNA: TGTGCCAGCAGCGCGAACAGGGACACTGAAGCTTTCTTT.

The chain has TRBV29-1 and TRBJ2-5, with D uncertain. Per germline, CDR1 SQVTM and CDR2 ANQGSEA. This CDR3 is 13 amino acids long. V dropped 5 bases and J dropped 4 bases, with 14 bases sitting between them. CDR3 in DNA: TGCAGCGTTCAGGTAACGGCTCGAGAGACCCAGTACTTC. Residues: CSVQVTARETQYF.

This chain uses TRBV5-1 with TRBJ2-1, with TRBD2 as a possible D gene (6 bases). The V gene's germline CDR1 is SGHRS and CDR2 YFSETQ. This CDR3 has 15 residues. Trimming pared 3 bases from V and 9 bases from J, leaving 19 bases between. The CDR3 here is CASSSIAAFKVEQFF. The CDR3 DNA reads as TGCGCCAGCAGCTCAATAGCGGCTTTTAAGGTTGAGCAGTTCTTC.